The rows below give T cell receptor beta chains drawn from one sample of a study of post-analysis software for immune sequencing data. Each CDR3 protein is one row after TCRdb ran MiXCR on the PCR reads. This table has roughly 650,000 distinct CDR3 sequences, around 60% appearing once. Sequencing input: blood. These receptors were collected from a girl aged 2-10 years with multiple sclerosis. Both conserved end residues are part of each CDR3. The D gene is left open where the match is weak. Rows give clone size only sometimes, using once, few, many, or a class for an expanded clone.

- TRBJ1-1 - TRBV10-3 CAISDQGRPEAFF TGTGCCATCAGTGACCAGGGGAGGCCTGAAGCTTTCTTT
- TRBJ1-1 - TRBV4-1 CASSHPFRTSEAFF TGCGCCAGCAGCCACCCCTTTAGAACCTCTGAAGCTTTCTTT
few TRBJ1-5 - TRBV20-1 CSAPQGSNQPQHF TGCAGTGCTCCGCAGGGGAGCAATCAGCCCCAGCATTTT
once TRBJ2-2 - TRBV12-3/TRBV12-4 CASTRESGELFF TGTGCCAGCACTAGGGAGTCCGGGGAGCTGTTTTTT
once TRBJ2-7 TRBD2 TRBV20-1 CSARDSGRNYEQYF TGCAGTGCTAGAGATAGCGGGAGAAACTACGAGCAGTACTTC
- TRBJ2-7 TRBD2 TRBV7-9 CASSVHEMTSGRSEQYF TGTGCCAGCAGCGTACACGAAATGACTAGCGGGAGGAGCGAGCAGTACTTC
few TRBJ2-1 TRBD1 TRBV30 CAWSVRDRVADEQFF TGTGCCTGGAGTGTCCGGGACAGGGTGGCCGATGAGCAGTTCTTC
- TRBJ2-7 - TRBV6-5 CASSYVSSSYNEQYF TGTGCCAGCAGTTACGTCTCAAGCTCCTACAATGAGCAGTACTTC
- TRBJ2-1 TRBD2 TRBV20-1 CSASGLAGEKEQFF TGCAGTGCTAGCGGACTAGCGGGAGAAAAGGAGCAGTTCTTC
- TRBJ2-7 - TRBV2 CASSEASHLETQYF TGTGCCAGCAGTGAAGCGTCCCATCTGGAGACTCAGTACTTC